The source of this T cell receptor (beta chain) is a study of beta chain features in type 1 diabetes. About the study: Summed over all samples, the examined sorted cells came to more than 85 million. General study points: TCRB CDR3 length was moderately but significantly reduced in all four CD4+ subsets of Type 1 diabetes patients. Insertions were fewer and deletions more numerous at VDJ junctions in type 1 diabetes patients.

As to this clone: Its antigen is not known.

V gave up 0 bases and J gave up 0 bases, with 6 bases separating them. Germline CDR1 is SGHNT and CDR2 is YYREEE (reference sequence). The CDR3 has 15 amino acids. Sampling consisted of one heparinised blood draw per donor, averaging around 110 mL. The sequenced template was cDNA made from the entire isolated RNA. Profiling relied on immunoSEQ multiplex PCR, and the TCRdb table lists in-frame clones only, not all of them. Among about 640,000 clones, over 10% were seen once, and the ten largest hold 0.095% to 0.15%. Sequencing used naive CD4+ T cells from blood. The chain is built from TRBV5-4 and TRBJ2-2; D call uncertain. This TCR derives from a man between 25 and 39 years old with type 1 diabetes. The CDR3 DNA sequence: TGTGCCAGCAGCTTGGCCGCCGCGAACACCGGGGAGCTGTTTTTT. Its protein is CASSLAAANTGELFF.